One and the same sample provided the 25 T cell receptor beta chains below, sequenced in a study of human T cells and chemical hapten exposure. Time point indicated: pre-sensitization, week 0. Treatment denoted: therapeutic diphenylcyclopropenone sensitization with weekly scalp DPC. TCRdb re-called the RACE reads with MiXCR, one entry per CDR3 protein. Of roughly 80,000 distinct CDR3 sequences in the sample, about 14% were seen once. The sequences come from whole blood, collected in connection with sensitization to the hapten diphenylcyclopropenone (DPC). These receptor sequences come from a woman aged 45-65 years with alopecia areata. Some clones in this sample may be carry-over from other donors' samples.

J is TRBJ2-7 and V is TRBV28, with D possibly matching TRBD2 (5 bases). Per germline, CDR1 MDHEN and CDR2 SYDVKM. CDR3 length: 15 residues. The germline V and J ends were trimmed by 4 bases and 0 bases, with 13 bases remaining between them. DNA of the CDR3: TGTGCCAGCAGTTCCCCGGGATCCAACTCCTACGAGCAGTACTTC. Translating it yields CASSSPGSNSYEQYF.

This clonotype has only a few counts. This chain links TRBV7-2 with TRBJ1-6; D possibly corresponds to TRBD1 (6 bases). CDR3 length: 16 amino acids. The germline V gene has CDR1 SGHTA and CDR2 FQGNSA. The V gene lost 0 bases and the J gene lost 7 bases, with 13 bases spanning the gap. CDR3 DNA: TGTGCCAGCAGCTTAGCGTCCGGGGGGCGAAATTCACCCCTCCACTTT. Amino acids: CASSLASGGRNSPLHF.

This clonotype was detected a few times. The chain carries TRBV28 and TRBJ2-2; 10 bases map to TRBD2. The CDR3 loop spans 16 amino acids. Germline V CDR1 and CDR2: MDHEN, SYDVKM. Trimming cost V 9 bases and J 1 base; bases outside gene matches: 8. The CDR3 coding sequence is TGTGCCAGTGTCCTAGCGGGAGCACGGAACACCGGGGAGCTGTTTTTT. Its translation: CASVLAGARNTGELFF.

The V and J genes are TRBV3-1 and TRBJ1-1, with a possible D match to TRBD1 (6 bases). V shed 2 bases and J shed 4 bases, with 8 bases lying between them. The CDR3 extends over 13 amino acids. Germline V gene sequence: CDR1 LGHDT, CDR2 YNNKEL (reference sequence). The chain's CDR3 is CASSQRGVTEAFF. In DNA, the CDR3 is TGTGCCAGCAGCCAAAGGGGGGTCACTGAAGCTTTCTTT.

This clonotype was observed at least ten times. The chain employs TRBV6-5 and TRBJ1-6, with D unresolved. Per germline, CDR1 MNHEY and CDR2 SVGAGI. CDR3 length: 14 amino acids. V was shortened by 2 bases and J by 14 bases, with 16 bases between the two germline ends. The CDR3 loop reads CASSYTALSSTLHF. CDR3 in DNA: TGTGCCAGCAGTTACACAGCCCTTTCGTCCACCCTCCACTTT.

The table lists this clonotype with many counts. The gene calls are TRBV7-2 and TRBJ2-7; D uncertain. V shed 5 bases and J shed 4 bases, with 18 bases lying between them. From germline, CDR1 is SGHTA and CDR2 FQGNSA. The CDR3 is 15 amino acids. This chain's CDR3 is CASSRPDLIGYEQYF. For the CDR3, the DNA is TGTGCCAGCAGCCGTCCGGACCTTATCGGTTACGAGCAGTACTTC. The complete variable domain, with remaining parts taken from reference TRBV7-2 and TRBJ2-7, reads GAGVSQSPSNKVTEKGKDVELRCDPISGHTALYWYRQSLGQGLEFLIYFQGNSAPDKSGLPSDRFSAERTGGSVSTLTIQRTQQEDSAVYLCASSRPDLIGYEQYFGPGTRLTVT.

This clonotype was found many times. The chain combines TRBV6-2 or TRBV6-3 with TRBJ2-1, with D possibly matching TRBD2 (6 bases). The CDR3 covers 15 residues. V was pared by 5 bases and J by 0 bases, with 11 bases between. Germline CDR1 reads MNHEY; CDR2 reads SVGEGT. The CDR3 loop reads CASSVRLVSYNEQFF. The DNA of the CDR3 is TGTGCCAGCAGTGTACGACTAGTCTCCTACAATGAGCAGTTCTTC.

The rearrangement joins TRBV11-2 to TRBJ1-1, with TRBD1 as a possible D gene (6 bases). Germline CDR1 reads SGHAT; CDR2 reads FQNNGV. V lost 7 bases to trimming and J lost 0 bases, with 15 bases between them. CDR3 length equals 15 residues. The CDR3 DNA sequence: TGTGCCAGCACCTTTGACAGGTTCATGAACACTGAAGCTTTCTTT. Translation gives CASTFDRFMNTEAFF.

This rearrangement joins TRBV7-2 to TRBJ1-5; D not resolved. Trimming took 1 base from V and 0 from J, leaving 13 bases between them. CDR3 size: 17 residues. Germline V gene sequence: CDR1 SGHTA, CDR2 FQGNSA. In nucleotides, the CDR3 is TGTGCCAGCAGCTTAGAAGGTGGACTGTTTAGCAATCAGCCCCAGCATTTT. It yields the protein CASSLEGGLFSNQPQHF.

This clonotype was picked up a small number of times. V usage is TRBV3-1 and J usage is TRBJ1-1, with 7 bases matching TRBD1. J was trimmed by 4 bases and V by 2 bases; bases with no gene match: 7. CDR1 is LGHDT and CDR2 is YNNKEL in the germline V gene (reference sequence). The CDR3 totals 15 residues. This CDR3 reads CASSQRGRGSTEAFF. The CDR3 bases are TGTGCCAGCAGCCAAAGGGGGCGAGGGAGCACTGAAGCTTTCTTT.

V and J are TRBV29-1 and TRBJ1-3, with no clear D. The CDR3 has 15 amino acids. The germline CDR1 and CDR2 sequences are SQVTM and ANQGSEA. V was trimmed by 5 bases and J by 0 bases, leaving 14 bases between them. CDR3 amino acids: CSVFTGSRSGNTIYF. The DNA of the CDR3 is TGCAGCGTTTTTACCGGGTCGCGCTCTGGAAACACCATATATTTT.

The chain carries TRBV20-1 and TRBJ2-3; D perhaps matches TRBD2 (5 bases). CDR3 size: 16 residues. Trimming took off 6 bases at V and 1 base at J, with 20 bases between the two ends. Germline V gene sequence: CDR1 DFQATT, CDR2 SNEGSKA (reference sequence). The CDR3 spells CSATDRERSGTDTQYF. In nucleotides, the CDR3 is TGCAGTGCCACGGACCGAGAGCGGAGTGGCACAGATACGCAGTATTTT.

This clonotype was picked up a small number of times. The CDR3 sequence is CASSVPRETQYF. CDR3 nucleotides: TGTGCCAGCAGCGTCCCCAGGGAGACCCAGTACTTC. The chain couples TRBV9 to TRBJ2-5; D not certain. The germline V and J ends were trimmed by 2 bases and 5 bases, with 7 bases remaining between them. Germline V gives CDR1 SGDLS, CDR2 YYNGEE. This CDR3 is 12 amino acids long.

This clonotype has only a few counts. The chain is built from TRBV10-3 and TRBJ2-5; 8 bases map to TRBD2. The trim removed 4 bases at V and 5 bases at J, leaving 6 bases unmatched. The CDR3 loop spans 14 amino acids. Germline values: CDR1 ENHRY, CDR2 SYGVKD. CDR3: CAISVTGGAETQYF. CDR3 nucleotide sequence: TGTGCCATCAGTGTTACGGGAGGGGCGGAGACCCAGTACTTC.

The J gene is TRBJ1-5, the V gene TRBV20-1, with TRBD1 as a possible D gene (5 bases). The CDR3 spans 16 residues. CDR1 DFQATT and CDR2 SNEGSKA come from the germline V gene (reference sequence). Trimming took 4 bases from V and 3 from J, leaving 19 bases between them. CDR3 protein: CSATSLGARANQPQHF. CDR3 nucleotide sequence: TGCAGTGCTACCTCACTAGGGGCCAGGGCCAATCAGCCCCAGCATTTT.

This clonotype was recorded once. The chain links TRBV12-3 or TRBV12-4 to TRBJ2-7, with TRBD2 matching 10 bases. V lost 6 bases to trimming and J lost 5 bases; unmatched junction nucleotides: 7. The CDR3 spans 14 residues. CDR3 sequence reads: CASRGAGGPHEQYF. The CDR3 nucleotides read TGTGCCAGCAGGGGAGCGGGAGGGCCCCACGAGCAGTACTTC.

This chain joins TRBV4-3 and TRBJ1-2, with 9 positions matching TRBD1. V shed 2 bases, J shed 10 bases, and the junction held 8 bases outside the gene matches. CDR3 length: 14 residues. Germline V lookup: CDR1 LGHNA, CDR2 YSLEER. As DNA, the CDR3 is TGCGCCAGCAGCCAATTACCGGGACAGGGTTTCTACACCTTC. Protein: CASSQLPGQGFYTF.

This clonotype has a handful of counts. This chain connects TRBV5-5 to TRBJ1-5; D unclear. The V gene's germline CDR1 is SGHKS and CDR2 YYEKEE (reference sequence). The CDR3 extends over 14 amino acids. V lost 0 bases and J 6 bases, leaving 10 bases between the germline ends. The CDR3 coding sequence is TGTGCCAGCAGCTTGGGGCCAGGTACTCAGCCCCAGCATTTT. It is translated as CASSLGPGTQPQHF.

Comment on this clonotype: The CDR3 carries no conserved terminal phenylalanine or tryptophan, so it likely arises from a read error. CDR3 bases: TGTGCCAGCAGCTGGTCTACCGGGACTGGGGTCAATGAGCAGTTCTCC. Translating gives CASSWSTGTGVNEQFS. The chain carries TRBV11-3 and TRBJ2-1; the D gene is possibly TRBD2 (6 bases). Germline assignment: CDR1 SGHNT and CDR2 YENEEA. Between the trimmed V and J ends, which lost 4 bases and 6 bases, there was a span of 19 bases. CDR3 size: 16 residues.

This clonotype was counted many times. The chain joins TRBV28 to TRBJ1-3; D remains ambiguous. Trimming stripped 3 bases from V and 4 bases from J, with 13 bases between. Germline CDR1 and CDR2: MDHEN and SYDVKM. CDR3 length equals 15 residues. The CDR3 coding sequence is TGTGCCAGCAGTTTCCACACCGCCCGGGGAAACACCATATATTTT. Amino acid sequence: CASSFHTARGNTIYF.

The J gene is TRBJ2-7, the V gene TRBV28; 7 positions match TRBD2. The CDR3 sequence is 14 residues long. Per germline, CDR1 MDHEN and CDR2 SYDVKM. V shed 3 bases, J shed 6 bases, and the junction held 8 bases outside the gene matches. This CDR3 reads CASSFSRLALEQYF. CDR3 DNA: TGTGCCAGCAGTTTTTCTCGACTAGCCCTCGAGCAGTACTTC.

The chain recombines TRBV3-1 with TRBJ2-7; D possibly corresponds to TRBD2 (5 bases). Germline values: CDR1 LGHDT, CDR2 YNNKEL (reference sequence). The V end was cut by 0 bases, the J end by 2 bases, with 11 bases between. This CDR3 has 15 amino acids. CDR3 in amino acids: CASSQDRRGPYEQYF. In DNA form, the CDR3 reads TGTGCCAGCAGCCAAGATAGAAGAGGGCCCTACGAGCAGTACTTC.

The chain recombines TRBV27 with TRBJ2-3; TRBD2 matches at 12 bases. The CDR3 contains 20 residues. Germline loops: CDR1 MNHEY, CDR2 SMNVEV (reference sequence). Unmatched junction bases numbered 19, after V lost 7 bases and J lost 2 bases. The CDR3 DNA follows: TGTGCCAGCAACTCCTTGGGGGCGTCTAGCGGGAGGGCCTCCACAGATACGCAGTATTTT. Its protein is CASNSLGASSGRASTDTQYF.

J is TRBJ2-2 and V is TRBV28; 14 bases line up with TRBD2. The trim removed 6 bases at V and 4 bases at J, leaving 7 bases unmatched. The CDR3 contains 17 residues. Germline V lookup: CDR1 MDHEN, CDR2 SYDVKM. The CDR3 sequence: CASSLTSGRAVTGELFF. The CDR3 DNA sequence: TGTGCCAGCAGCTTGACTAGCGGGAGGGCGGTCACCGGGGAGCTGTTTTTT.

The chain links TRBV7-9 to TRBJ2-5; TRBD2 is a possible D gene (5 bases). Between the trimmed V and J ends, which lost 2 bases and 7 bases, there was a span of 35 bases. This CDR3 is built from 21 residues. In germline, CDR1 is SEHNR, CDR2 FQNEAQ (reference sequence). CDR3 bases: TGTGCCAGCAGCTTAAGAGCTTCCACGAGAGGGCCTGGCGGCCAAGAGTGGACCCAGTACTTC. This codes for CASSLRASTRGPGGQEWTQYF.